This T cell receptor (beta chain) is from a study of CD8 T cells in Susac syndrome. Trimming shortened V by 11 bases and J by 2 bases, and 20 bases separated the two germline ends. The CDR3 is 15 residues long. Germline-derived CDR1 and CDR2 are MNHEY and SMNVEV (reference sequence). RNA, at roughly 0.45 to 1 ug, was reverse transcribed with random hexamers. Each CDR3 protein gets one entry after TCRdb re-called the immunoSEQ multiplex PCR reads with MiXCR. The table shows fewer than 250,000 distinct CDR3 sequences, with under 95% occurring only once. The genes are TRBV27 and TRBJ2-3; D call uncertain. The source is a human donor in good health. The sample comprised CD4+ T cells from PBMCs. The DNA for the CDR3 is TGTGCCGTGGGATCATCCCTCCGAACCACAGATACGCAGTATTTT. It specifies CAVGSSLRTTDTQYF.